This T cell receptor beta chain was sequenced during a study of T cell repertoires in cytomegalovirus infection (dated by TCRdb to between 2018 and 2021). For the wider study: The peptide stimulations were aimed at well-studied HLA-B-restricted epitopes as well as recently identified HLA-C-restricted CMV epitopes, whose presentation resists viral immunomodulation. Donor HLA type was relevant to the analysis, because carriage of CMV infection together with the matching HLA type was indicated by public TCR beta signatures.

From a lookup of the germline V gene, CDR1 and CDR2 are KGHDR and SFDVKD. Inclusive of the bounding cysteine and phenylalanine, the CDR3 is 13 residues long. This entry keeps only the CDR3 DNA: 39 bases, framed from base 1. The junction shows trimming of 9 bases on V and 4 bases on J, and the gene matches do not reach 4 bases of it. Sequencing was performed on an Illumina HiSeq 1500. TCRdb passed the public sequencing reads through fastp at Q25 and MiXCR, retaining productive beta sequences. CDR3 protein sequences are deduplicated, and each keeps its most common genes and DNA. The sample table records about 270,000 distinct CDR3 sequences; under 25% of these occur just once. The ten biggest clones cover approximately 20% of the sample. Points the paper makes about the study in general: The ex vivo response was dominated by HLA-C-restricted CMV-specific TCR beta clonotypes, and the single most frequent clonotype in two of eight donors was supplied by these HLA-C-restricted clonotypes. Cumulative frequency of public TCR beta family members discriminated carriers of CMV infection plus the relevant HLA type in this cohort and an independent approximately 400-donor cohort.

This specimen's treatment or condition label, interpreted: in vitro stimulation with specific CMV peptide epitopes to enrich CMV-specific T cells. This clonotype showed up just a few times. Its specific antigen is unknown. Per-base qualities were not stored, and no clone one base away is much larger. This chain joins TRBV24-1 to TRBJ2-1, with TRBD1 identical over 8 junction bases. The receptor was isolated from a human donor in good health (CMV status not recorded). Some clones in this sample may be carry-over from other donors' samples. Sequencing was performed on cultured PBMCs, taken from culture after CMV antigen stimulation. CDR3 loop: CATEGQGYNEQFF. The DNA is as follows: TGTGCCACCGAAGGACAGGGTTACAATGAGCAGTTCTTC.